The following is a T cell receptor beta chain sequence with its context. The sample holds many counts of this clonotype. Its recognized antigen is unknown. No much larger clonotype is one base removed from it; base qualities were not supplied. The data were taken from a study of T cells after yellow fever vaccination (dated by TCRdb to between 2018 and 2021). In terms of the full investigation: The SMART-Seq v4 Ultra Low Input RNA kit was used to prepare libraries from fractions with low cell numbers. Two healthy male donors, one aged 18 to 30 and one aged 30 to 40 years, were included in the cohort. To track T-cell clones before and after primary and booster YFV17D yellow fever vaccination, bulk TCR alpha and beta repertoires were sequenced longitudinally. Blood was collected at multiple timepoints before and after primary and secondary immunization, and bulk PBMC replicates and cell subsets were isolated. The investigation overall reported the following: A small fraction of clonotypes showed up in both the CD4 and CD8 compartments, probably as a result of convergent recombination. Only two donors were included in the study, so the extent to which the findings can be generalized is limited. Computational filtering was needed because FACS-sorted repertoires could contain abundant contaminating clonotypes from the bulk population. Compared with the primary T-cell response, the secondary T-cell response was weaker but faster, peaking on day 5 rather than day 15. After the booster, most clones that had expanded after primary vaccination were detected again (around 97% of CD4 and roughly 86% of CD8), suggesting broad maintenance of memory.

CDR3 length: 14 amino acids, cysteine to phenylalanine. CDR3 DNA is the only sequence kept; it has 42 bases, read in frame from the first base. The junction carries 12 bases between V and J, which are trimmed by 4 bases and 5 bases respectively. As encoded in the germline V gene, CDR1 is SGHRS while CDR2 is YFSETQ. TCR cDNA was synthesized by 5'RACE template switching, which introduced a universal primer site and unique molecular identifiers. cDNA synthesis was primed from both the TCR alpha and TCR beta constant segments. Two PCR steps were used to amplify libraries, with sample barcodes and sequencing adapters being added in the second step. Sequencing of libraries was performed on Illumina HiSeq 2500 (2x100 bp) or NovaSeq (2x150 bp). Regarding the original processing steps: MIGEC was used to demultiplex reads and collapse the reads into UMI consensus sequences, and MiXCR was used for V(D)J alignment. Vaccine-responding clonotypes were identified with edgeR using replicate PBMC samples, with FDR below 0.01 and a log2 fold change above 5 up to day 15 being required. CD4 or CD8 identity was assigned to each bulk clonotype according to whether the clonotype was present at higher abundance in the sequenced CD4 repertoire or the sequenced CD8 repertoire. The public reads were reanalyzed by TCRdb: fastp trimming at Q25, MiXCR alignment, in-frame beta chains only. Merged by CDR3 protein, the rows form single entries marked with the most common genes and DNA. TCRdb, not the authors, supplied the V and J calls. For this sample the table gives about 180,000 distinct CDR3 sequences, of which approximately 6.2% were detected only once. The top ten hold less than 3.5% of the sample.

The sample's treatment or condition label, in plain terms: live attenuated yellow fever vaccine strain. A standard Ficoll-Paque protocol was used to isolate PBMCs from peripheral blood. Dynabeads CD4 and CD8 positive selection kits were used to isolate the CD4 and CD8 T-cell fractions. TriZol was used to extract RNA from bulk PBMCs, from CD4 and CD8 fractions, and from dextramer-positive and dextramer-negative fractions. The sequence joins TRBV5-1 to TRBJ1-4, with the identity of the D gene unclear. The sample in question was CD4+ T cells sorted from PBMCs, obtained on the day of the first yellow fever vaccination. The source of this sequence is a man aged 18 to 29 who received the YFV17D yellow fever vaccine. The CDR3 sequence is CASSRTFGNEKLFF. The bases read TGCGCCAGCAGCCGGACCTTCGGGAATGAAAAACTGTTTTTT.